The next 25 T cell receptor beta chains were all read from a single sample in a study of blood T cell repertoires in COVID-19. Produced via immunoSEQ multiplex PCR; TCRdb's table is partial and in-frame only. There are approximately 210,000 clones in the sample; roughly 80% occur only once, and 2% to 3% lies in the top ten. The specimen was peripheral blood. These receptor sequences come from a woman aged 65 to 85 with active or convalescent COVID-19.

The V gene is TRBV18, the J gene TRBJ2-2, with D perhaps matching TRBD1 (5 bases). Trimming left V 4 bases short and J 4 bases short, with 7 bases between. The CDR3 contains 13 residues. Germline CDR1 KGHSH, CDR2 LQKENI. This CDR3 is CASSQGATGELFF. The CDR3 DNA reads TGTGCCAGCTCACAAGGGGCCACCGGGGAGCTGTTTTTT.

The gene calls are TRBV5-4 and TRBJ2-6; D is undetermined. Germline CDR1 and CDR2: SGHNT and YYREEE (reference sequence). V was clipped by 0 bases and J by 0 bases, with 4 bases between them. The CDR3 spans 15 residues. CDR3 DNA: TGTGCCAGCAGCTTGGACTTCTCTGGGGCCAACGTCCTGACTTTC. As protein: CASSLDFSGANVLTF.

The chain carries TRBV5-5 and TRBJ2-1; the D gene is possibly TRBD1 (7 bases). CDR1 SGHKS and CDR2 YYEKEE come from the germline V gene (reference sequence). This CDR3 contains 15 residues. V was clipped by 4 bases and J by 7 bases, with 18 bases between them. The chain's CDR3 is CASSRQGRGGNEQFF. In DNA, the CDR3 is TGTGCCAGCAGCCGACAGGGCCGAGGGGGGAATGAGCAGTTCTTC. Looking up the rest from reference TRBV5-5 and TRBJ2-1 gives the full variable domain: DAGVTQSPTHLIKTRGQQVTLRCSPISGHKSVSWYQQVLGQGPQFIFQYYEKEERGRGNFPDRFSARQFPNYSSELNVNALLLGDSALYLCASSRQGRGGNEQFFGPGTRLTVL.

The chain couples TRBV6-6 to TRBJ1-1, with D possibly being TRBD1 (6 bases). The CDR3 totals 13 residues. Germline CDR1 MNHNY, CDR2 SVGAGI (reference sequence). Deletions cut 2 bases from V and 6 bases from J, with 10 bases between. The CDR3 nucleotides read TGTGCCAGCAGTTACAACAGGGACGCTGAAGCTTTCTTT. Amino acid sequence: CASSYNRDAEAFF.

The J gene is TRBJ1-5, the V gene TRBV28, with D possibly being TRBD1 (6 bases). The CDR3 consists of 16 residues. With 6 bases removed from V and 1 base from J, the gap between germline ends came to 16 bases. CDR1 and CDR2 (germline): MDHEN, SYDVKM. CDR3 DNA: TGTGCCAGCAGCGCTCCGGGACACAGGAGCAATCAGCCCCAGCATTTT. Protein sequence: CASSAPGHRSNQPQHF.

The chain joins TRBV5-1 to TRBJ2-3, with 9 bases matching TRBD1. Germline-derived CDR1 and CDR2 are SGHRS and YFSETQ. This CDR3 contains 14 residues. Trimming at V came to 4 bases and at J to 6 bases, leaving 6 bases not matched to a gene. The CDR3 reads CASSEAGQGDTQYF. CDR3 in DNA: TGCGCCAGCAGCGAGGCCGGACAGGGGGATACGCAGTATTTT.

The chain combines TRBV19 with TRBJ1-1, with D perhaps TRBD1 (6 bases). The CDR3 spans 16 residues. Trimming took off 5 bases at V and 1 base at J, with 17 bases between the two ends. Per the germline V gene, CDR1 is LNHDA and CDR2 is SQIVND (reference sequence). DNA for the CDR3: TGTGCCAGTAGTCTGACAGGTGCGCTGGGGAACACTGAAGCTTTCTTT. Its protein product is CASSLTGALGNTEAFF.

The J gene is TRBJ1-3, the V gene TRBV25-1; D uncertain. With 1 base removed from V and 0 bases from J, the gap between germline ends came to 4 bases. CDR3 length: 14 amino acids. Germline V CDR1 and CDR2: MGHDK, SYGVNS. The CDR3 here is CASSESSSGNTIYF. For the CDR3, the DNA is TGTGCCAGCAGTGAATCCTCCTCTGGAAACACCATATATTTT.

The gene calls are TRBV4-1 and TRBJ2-1, with 8 positions matching TRBD2. This CDR3 has 19 residues. With 0 bases clipped from V and 1 base from J, the junction kept 11 bases outside the gene matches. CDR1 MGHRA and CDR2 YSYEKL come from the germline V gene. The CDR3 DNA follows: TGCGCCAGCAGCCAAGATGGGGCGGGGGGTCCTTTATCCTACAATGAGCAGTTCTTC. Its protein is CASSQDGAGGPLSYNEQFF.

The chain couples TRBV29-1 to TRBJ2-7, with D hard to call. Germline CDR1 and CDR2: SQVTM and ANQGSEA. This CDR3 region has 12 residues. The ends were cut back, 4 bases at V and 0 bases at J, with 7 bases in the middle. CDR3 nucleotide sequence: TGCAGCGTTGGTCCGAGCTCCTACGAGCAGTACTTC. Translating gives CSVGPSSYEQYF.

The chain employs TRBV5-5 and TRBJ2-7; a weak D match, TRBD2 (5 bases). The CDR3 is 12 amino acids. Deletions cut 6 bases from V and 2 bases from J, with 9 bases between. Looked up from germline, CDR1 is SGHKS and CDR2 is YYEKEE (reference sequence). Here the CDR3 DNA reads TGTGCCAGCACCGGACTGACCTACGAGCAGTACTTC. Translation: CASTGLTYEQYF.

This clone was counted between two and nine times. The chain couples TRBV10-3 to TRBJ2-3, with TRBD2 identical over 8 bases. Germline CDR1 ENHRY, CDR2 SYGVKD. V dropped 4 bases and J dropped 6; count of bases not matched to a gene: 12. This CDR3 has 16 residues. The CDR3 coding sequence is TGTGCCATCAGTGGGGGTAGCGGGGTGGGGGAGGATACGCAGTATTTT. Its translation: CAISGGSGVGEDTQYF.

J is TRBJ2-5 and V is TRBV11-2, with TRBD2 as a possible D gene (6 bases). The CDR3 contains 16 residues. Germline-derived CDR1 and CDR2 are SGHAT and FQNNGV. With 3 bases removed from V and 6 bases from J, the gap between germline ends came to 20 bases. The CDR3: CASSFSRAAGIKTQYF. The CDR3 region has the DNA TGTGCCAGCAGCTTTAGCAGGGCGGCGGGGATAAAGACCCAGTACTTC.

This rearrangement joins TRBV5-8 to TRBJ1-1; TRBD1 aligns across 7 bases. The CDR3 consists of 13 residues. Germline loops: CDR1 SGHTS, CDR2 YDEGEE. V lost 4 bases and J lost 1; bases outside the gene matches: 1. CDR3 in amino acids: CASSRDRNTEAFF. The CDR3, as DNA: TGTGCCAGCAGCCGGGACAGGAACACTGAAGCTTTCTTT.

This clone has more than one count but fewer than ten. The chain combines TRBV7-9 with TRBJ2-7, with 14 bases identical to TRBD2. The CDR3 runs to 17 residues. In germline, CDR1 is SEHNR, CDR2 FQNEAQ (reference sequence). V was pared by 7 bases and J by 2 bases, with 10 bases of the junction left unmatched. In DNA, the CDR3 is TGTGCCAGCATCGGGACTAGCGGGAGCAGGCCCGCCTACGAGCAGTACTTC. Its protein product is CASIGTSGSRPAYEQYF.

The chain uses TRBV11-3 and TRBJ2-1; 9 bases fit TRBD1. This CDR3 is built from 15 residues. V lost 2 bases, J lost 6 bases, and 5 bases stayed unmatched. Per germline, CDR1 SGHNT and CDR2 YENEEA. Here the CDR3 DNA reads TGTGCCAGCAGCTTAACCGGGACAGGGTTCAATGAGCAGTTCTTC. Translation gives CASSLTGTGFNEQFF.

The chain uses TRBV5-1 and TRBJ1-1; D is unresolved. The CDR3 contains 15 residues. Trimming cost V 0 bases and J 0 bases, with 9 bases left between them. Germline assignment: CDR1 SGHRS and CDR2 YFSETQ. DNA of the CDR3: TGCGCCAGCAGCTTGGCACGGGAGTTGAACACTGAAGCTTTCTTT. Translation gives CASSLARELNTEAFF.

The chain combines TRBV6-2 or TRBV6-3 with TRBJ2-3, with a tentative D call TRBD1 (5 bases). The CDR3 is 15 residues long. Per the germline V gene, CDR1 is MNHEY and CDR2 is SVGEGT. Trimming took off 2 bases at V and 6 bases at J, with 15 bases between the two ends. CDR3 DNA sequence: TGTGCCAGCAGTTACGGGGCCAGGCCTCCGGATACGCAGTATTTT. It codes for CASSYGARPPDTQYF.

Worth noting for this clone: At the DNA level, this CDR3 is encoded by other sequences in the same sample as well. V is TRBV27 and J is TRBJ1-1; possible D gene TRBD1, 5 bases. Germline CDR1 MNHEY, CDR2 SMNVEV (reference sequence). This CDR3 spans 13 amino acids. Between the trimmed V and J ends, which lost 2 bases and 4 bases, there was a span of 8 bases. CDR3 amino acids: CASSLRGFTEAFF. CDR3 bases: TGTGCCAGCAGTTTAAGGGGCTTCACTGAAGCTTTCTTT.

V is TRBV19 and J is TRBJ2-7; the D gene is possibly TRBD1 (6 bases). The germline V gene encodes CDR1 LNHDA and CDR2 SQIVND (reference sequence). Trimming removed 7 bases from V and 4 bases from J, with 8 bases in between. This CDR3 spans 11 amino acids. The CDR3 is CASTRGYEQYF. The CDR3 nucleotides read TGTGCCAGTACCAGGGGTTACGAGCAGTACTTC.

This clone was seen only a few times. The chain employs TRBV7-6 and TRBJ2-5, with D hard to call. CDR3 length: 14 residues. Trimming removed 2 bases from V and 2 bases from J, with 9 bases in between. Germline assignment: CDR1 SGHVS and CDR2 FNYEAQ. CDR3 coding DNA: TGTGCCAGCAGCTTATATCGCGTTCAAGAGACCCAGTACTTC. Its translation is CASSLYRVQETQYF.

With respect to this clone: In the same sample, other DNA sequences code for this CDR3. The V and J genes are TRBV5-4 and TRBJ1-2; D possibly corresponds to TRBD1 (6 bases). Germline V gene data show CDR1 as SGHNT and CDR2 as YYREEE (reference sequence). The V and J ends lost 4 bases and 7 bases respectively, with 14 bases between them. This CDR3 is 13 amino acids long. The CDR3: CASSLAGGGGYTF. CDR3 nucleotides: TGTGCCAGCAGCCTCGCGGGAGGGGGTGGCTACACCTTC.

The chain links TRBV6-5 to TRBJ1-6; possible D gene TRBD1, 6 bases. Trimming left V 5 bases short and J 7 bases short, with 15 bases between. CDR3 length: 15 amino acids. Germline CDR1 is MNHEY and CDR2 is SVGAGI. CDR3 sequence (DNA): TGTGCCAGCAGTCCCGGGGGGCAGCCAAATTCACCCCTCCACTTT. It translates to CASSPGGQPNSPLHF.

The chain has TRBV6-6 and TRBJ2-2; maybe TRBD2 (6 bases). Germline CDR1 MNHNY, CDR2 SVGAGI (reference sequence). Trimming took 4 bases from V and 3 from J, leaving 12 bases between them. The CDR3 totals 15 residues. CDR3 coding DNA: TGTGCCAGCAGTTGGCCTAGCGCGCACACCGGGGAGCTGTTTTTT. This codes for CASSWPSAHTGELFF.

The J gene is TRBJ2-6, the V gene TRBV7-2, with TRBD2 matching over 8 bases. Germline V lookup: CDR1 SGHTA, CDR2 FQGNSA. With V trimmed by 7 bases and J by 0 bases, 8 bases remained unmatched. The CDR3 runs 17 residues. The CDR3 is CASTPGGVSSGANVLTF. CDR3 nucleotides: TGTGCCAGCACCCCCGGGGGGGTGAGCTCTGGGGCCAACGTCCTGACTTTC. Looking up the rest from reference TRBV7-2 and TRBJ2-6 gives the full variable domain: GAGVSQSPSNKVTEKGKDVELRCDPISGHTALYWYRQSLGQGLEFLIYFQGNSAPDKSGLPSDRFSAERTGGSVSTLTIQRTQQEDSAVYLCASTPGGVSSGANVLTFGAGSRLTVL.